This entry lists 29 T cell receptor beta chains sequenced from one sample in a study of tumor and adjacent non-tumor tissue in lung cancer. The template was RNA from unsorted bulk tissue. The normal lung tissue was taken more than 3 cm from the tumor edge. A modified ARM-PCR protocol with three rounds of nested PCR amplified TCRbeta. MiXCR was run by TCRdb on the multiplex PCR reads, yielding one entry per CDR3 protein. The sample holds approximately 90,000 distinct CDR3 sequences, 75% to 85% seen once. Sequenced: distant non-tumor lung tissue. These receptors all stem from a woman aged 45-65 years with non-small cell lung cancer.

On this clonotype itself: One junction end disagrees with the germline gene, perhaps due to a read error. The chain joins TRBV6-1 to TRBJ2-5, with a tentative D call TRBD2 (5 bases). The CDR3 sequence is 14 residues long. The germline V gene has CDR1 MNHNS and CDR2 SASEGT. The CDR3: CAGRKDSPRETHYF. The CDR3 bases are TGTGCCGGCAGAAAGGACTCACCTCGAGAGACCCACTACTTC.

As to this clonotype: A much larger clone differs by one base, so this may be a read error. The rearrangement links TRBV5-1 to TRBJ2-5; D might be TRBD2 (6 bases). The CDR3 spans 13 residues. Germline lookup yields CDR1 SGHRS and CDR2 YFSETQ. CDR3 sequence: CASSRSGEETKYF. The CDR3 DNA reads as TGCGCCAGCAGCCGGTCGGGGGAGGAGACCAAGTACTTC.

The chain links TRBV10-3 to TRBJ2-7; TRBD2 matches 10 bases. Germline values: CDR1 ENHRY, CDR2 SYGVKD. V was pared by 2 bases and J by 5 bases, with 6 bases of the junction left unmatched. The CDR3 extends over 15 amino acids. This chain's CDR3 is CAISESLAGVHEQYF. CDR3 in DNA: TGTGCCATCAGTGAGAGCCTAGCGGGAGTTCACGAGCAGTACTTC.

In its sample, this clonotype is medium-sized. The CDR3 DNA reads as TGTGCCAGCAAAGGGTGGAAGGAGGGGACGGTGCGGGCCCAGTACTTC. Translated, it gives CASKGWKEGTVRAQYF. This sequence joins TRBV6-5 and TRBJ2-5, with D perhaps TRBD2 (6 bases). This CDR3 is 16 amino acids long. CDR1 and CDR2 from the germline V gene are MNHEY and SVGAGI. Trimming took off 7 bases at V and 9 bases at J, with 27 bases between the two ends.

This CDR3 reads CASCLVKEQYF. The CDR3 DNA is TGTGCCAGCTGCTTGGTGAAAGAGCAGTACTTC. The chain couples TRBV6-2 or TRBV6-3 to TRBJ2-7; D remains unclear. V lost 8 bases and J 7 bases, leaving 12 bases between the germline ends. Germline values: CDR1 MNHEY, CDR2 SVGEGT. The CDR3 runs 11 residues.

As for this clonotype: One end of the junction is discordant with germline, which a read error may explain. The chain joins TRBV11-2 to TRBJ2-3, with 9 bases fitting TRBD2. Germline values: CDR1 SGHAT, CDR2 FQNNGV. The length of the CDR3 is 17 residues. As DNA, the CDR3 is TGTGTCAGCAGTTCGTTAGCGGGAGCAGGTGAGGCAGATACGCAGTTTTTT. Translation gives CVSSSLAGAGEADTQFF.

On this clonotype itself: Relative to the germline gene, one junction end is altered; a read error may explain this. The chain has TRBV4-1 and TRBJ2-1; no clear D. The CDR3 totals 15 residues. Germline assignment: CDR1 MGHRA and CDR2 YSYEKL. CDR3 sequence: CASSHEALSYNEQFF. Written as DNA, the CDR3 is TGTGCCAGCAGCCATGAGGCACTTTCCTACAATGAGCAGTTCTTC.

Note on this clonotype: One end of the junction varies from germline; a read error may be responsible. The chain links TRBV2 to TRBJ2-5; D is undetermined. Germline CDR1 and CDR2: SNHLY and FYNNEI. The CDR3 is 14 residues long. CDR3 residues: CTSSYLSGQETQYF. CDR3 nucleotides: TGTACCAGCAGTTACTTGAGTGGGCAAGAGACCCAGTACTTC.

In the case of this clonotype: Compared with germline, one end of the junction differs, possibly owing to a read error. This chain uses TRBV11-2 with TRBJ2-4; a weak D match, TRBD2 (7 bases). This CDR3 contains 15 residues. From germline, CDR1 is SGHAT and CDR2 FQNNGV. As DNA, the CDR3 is TGTACCAGCAGTTTCCCTAGCGGAATTGGGGACATTCAGTATTTC. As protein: CTSSFPSGIGDIQYF.

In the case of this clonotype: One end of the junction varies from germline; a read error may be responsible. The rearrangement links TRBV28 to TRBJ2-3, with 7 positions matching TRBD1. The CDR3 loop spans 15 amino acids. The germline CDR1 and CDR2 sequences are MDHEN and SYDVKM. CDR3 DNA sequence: TGTACCAGCAGTTGGGGACAGCGCAACACAGATACGCAGTATTTT. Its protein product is CTSSWGQRNTDTQYF.

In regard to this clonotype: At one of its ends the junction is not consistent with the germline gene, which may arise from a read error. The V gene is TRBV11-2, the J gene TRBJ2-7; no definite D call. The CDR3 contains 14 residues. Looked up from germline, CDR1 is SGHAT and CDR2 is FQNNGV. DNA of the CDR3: TGTGCCAGTAGTCTGACGGGCACTGCCTACGTGCAGTACTTC. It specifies CASSLTGTAYVQYF.

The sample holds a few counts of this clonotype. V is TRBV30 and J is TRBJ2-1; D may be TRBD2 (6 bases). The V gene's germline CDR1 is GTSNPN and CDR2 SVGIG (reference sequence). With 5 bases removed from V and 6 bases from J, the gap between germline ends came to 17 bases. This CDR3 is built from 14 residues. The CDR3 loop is CAWAEGLGPNEQFF. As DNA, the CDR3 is TGTGCCTGGGCGGAGGGCCTAGGTCCCAATGAGCAGTTCTTC.

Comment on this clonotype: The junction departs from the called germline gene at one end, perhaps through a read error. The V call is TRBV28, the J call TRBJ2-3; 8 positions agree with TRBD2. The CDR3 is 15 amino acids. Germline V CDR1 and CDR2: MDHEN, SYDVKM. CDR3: CASRYSGKGTDTQYF. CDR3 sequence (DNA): TGTGCCAGCAGATATAGCGGGAAGGGCACAGATACGCAGTATTTC. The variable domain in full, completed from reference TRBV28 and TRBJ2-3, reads DVKVTQSSRYLVKRTGEKVFLECVQDMDHENMFWYRQDPGLGLRLIYFSYDVKMKEKGDIPEGYSVSREKKERFSLILESASTNQTSMYLCASRYSGKGTDTQYFGPGTRLTVL.

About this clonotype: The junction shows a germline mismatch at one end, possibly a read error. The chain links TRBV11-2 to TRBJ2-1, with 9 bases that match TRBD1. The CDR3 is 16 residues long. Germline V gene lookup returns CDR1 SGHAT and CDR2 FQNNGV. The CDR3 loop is CASSLEPGQGFAEQFF. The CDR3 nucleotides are TGCGCTAGCAGCTTGGAACCGGGACAGGGATTCGCTGAGCAGTTCTTC.

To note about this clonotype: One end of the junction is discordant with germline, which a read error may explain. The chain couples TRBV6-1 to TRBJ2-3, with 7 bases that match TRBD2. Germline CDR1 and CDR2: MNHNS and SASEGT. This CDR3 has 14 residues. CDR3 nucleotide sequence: TGTGCCAGCACGGGACTAACGGGAGCAGATACACAGTATTTT. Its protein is CASTGLTGADTQYF.

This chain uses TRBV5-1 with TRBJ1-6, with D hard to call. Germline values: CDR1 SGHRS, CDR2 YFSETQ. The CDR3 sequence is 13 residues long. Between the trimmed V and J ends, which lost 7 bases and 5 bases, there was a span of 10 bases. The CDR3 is CASLDGDNSPLHF. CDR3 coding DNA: TGCGCCAGCTTGGATGGTGATAATTCACCCCTCCACTTT.

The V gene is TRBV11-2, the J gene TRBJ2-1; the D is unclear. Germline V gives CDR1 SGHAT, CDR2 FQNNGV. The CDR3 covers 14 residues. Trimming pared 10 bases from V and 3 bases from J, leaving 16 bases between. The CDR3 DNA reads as TGTGCCAACACAATTAACGATATCTACAATGAGCAGTTCTTC. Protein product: CANTINDIYNEQFF. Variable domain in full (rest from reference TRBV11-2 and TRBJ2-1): EAGVAQSPRYKIIEKRQSVAFWCNPISGHATLYWYQQILGQGPKLLIQFQNNGVVDDSQLPKDRFSAERLKGVDSTLKIQPAKLEDSAVYLCANTINDIYNEQFFGPGTRLTVL.

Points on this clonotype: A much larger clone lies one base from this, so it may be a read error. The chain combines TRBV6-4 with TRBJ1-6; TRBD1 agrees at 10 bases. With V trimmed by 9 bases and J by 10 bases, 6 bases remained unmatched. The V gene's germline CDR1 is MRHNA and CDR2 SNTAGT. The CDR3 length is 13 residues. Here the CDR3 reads CARLGQGNSPLHF. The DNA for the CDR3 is TGTGCCAGATTGGGACAGGGGAACTCACCCCTCCACTTT.

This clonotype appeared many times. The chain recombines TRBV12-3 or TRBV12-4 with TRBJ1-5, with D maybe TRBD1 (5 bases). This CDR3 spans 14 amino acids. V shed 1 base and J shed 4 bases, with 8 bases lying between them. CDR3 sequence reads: CASSLDPGNQPQHF. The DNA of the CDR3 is TGTGCCAGCAGTTTAGATCCAGGGAATCAGCCCCAGCATTTT.

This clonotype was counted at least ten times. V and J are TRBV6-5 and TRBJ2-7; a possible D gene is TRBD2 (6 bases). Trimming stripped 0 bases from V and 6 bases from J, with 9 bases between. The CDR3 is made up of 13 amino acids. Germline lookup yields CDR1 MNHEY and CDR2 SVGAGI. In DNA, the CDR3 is TGTGCCAGCAGTTACTCCATGGGGGGCGAGCAGTACTTC. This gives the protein CASSYSMGGEQYF.

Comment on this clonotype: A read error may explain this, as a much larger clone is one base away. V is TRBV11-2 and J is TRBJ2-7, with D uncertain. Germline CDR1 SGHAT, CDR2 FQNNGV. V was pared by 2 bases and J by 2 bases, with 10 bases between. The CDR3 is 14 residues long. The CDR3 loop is CASSLTDGAYEQYF. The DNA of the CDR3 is TGTGCCAGCAGCTTAACCGACGGAGCCTACGAGCAGTACTTC. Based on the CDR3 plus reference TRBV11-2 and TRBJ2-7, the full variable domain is EAGVAQSPRYKIIEKRQSVAFWCNPISGHATLYWYQQILGQGPKLLIQFQNNGVVDDSQLPKDRFSAERLKGVDSTLKIQPAKLEDSAVYLCASSLTDGAYEQYFGPGTRLTVT.

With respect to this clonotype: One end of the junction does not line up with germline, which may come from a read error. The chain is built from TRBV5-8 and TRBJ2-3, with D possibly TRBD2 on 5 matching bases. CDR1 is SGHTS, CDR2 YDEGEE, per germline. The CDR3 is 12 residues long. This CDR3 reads CASGLTRDTQYF. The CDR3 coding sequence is TGTGCCAGCGGACTCACTCGAGATACGCAATATTTT.

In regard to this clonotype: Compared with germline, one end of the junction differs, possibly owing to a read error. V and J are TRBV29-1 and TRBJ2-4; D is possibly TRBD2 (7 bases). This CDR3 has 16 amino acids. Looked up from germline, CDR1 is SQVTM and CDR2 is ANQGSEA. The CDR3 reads CSVGVGGALAEKIQYF. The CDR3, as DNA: TGCAGTGTTGGGGTAGGGGGGGCCCTAGCCGAAAAAATTCAGTACTTC.

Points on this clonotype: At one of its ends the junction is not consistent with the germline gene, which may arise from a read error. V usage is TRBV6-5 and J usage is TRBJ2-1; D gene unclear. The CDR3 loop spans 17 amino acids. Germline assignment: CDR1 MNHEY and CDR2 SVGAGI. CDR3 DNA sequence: TGTACCAGCAGTTACTCCTTTACCCCCAGCTCCTTCAATGAGCAGTTCTTC. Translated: CTSSYSFTPSSFNEQFF.

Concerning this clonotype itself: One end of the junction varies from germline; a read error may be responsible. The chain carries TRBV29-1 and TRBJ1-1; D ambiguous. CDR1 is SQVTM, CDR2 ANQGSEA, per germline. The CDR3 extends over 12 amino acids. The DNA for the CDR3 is TGCAGCGTTGGGTGGCGGAACACTGAAGCTTCCTTT. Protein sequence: CSVGWRNTEASF.

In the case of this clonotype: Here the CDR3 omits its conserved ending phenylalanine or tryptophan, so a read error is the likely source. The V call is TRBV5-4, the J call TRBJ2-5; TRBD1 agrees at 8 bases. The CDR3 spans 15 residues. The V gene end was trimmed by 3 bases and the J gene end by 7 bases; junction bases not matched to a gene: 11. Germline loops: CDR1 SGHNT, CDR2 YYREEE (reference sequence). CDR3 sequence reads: CASSWDGQGRGTQYL. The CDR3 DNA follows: TGTGCCAGCAGCTGGGATGGACAGGGAAGGGGGACCCAGTACTTA.

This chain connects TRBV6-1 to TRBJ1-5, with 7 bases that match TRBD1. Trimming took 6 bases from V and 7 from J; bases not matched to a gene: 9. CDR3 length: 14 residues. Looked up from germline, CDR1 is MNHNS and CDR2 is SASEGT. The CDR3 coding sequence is TGTGCCAGCAGGGAGACAGGGAAGTGGCAGCCCCAGCATTTT. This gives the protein CASRETGKWQPQHF.

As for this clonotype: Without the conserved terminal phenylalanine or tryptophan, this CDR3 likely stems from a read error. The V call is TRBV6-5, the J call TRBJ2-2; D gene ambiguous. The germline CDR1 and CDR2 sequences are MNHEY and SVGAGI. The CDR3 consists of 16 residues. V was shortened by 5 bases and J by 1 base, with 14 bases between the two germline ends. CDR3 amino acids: CASSHGSLGNTGELFI. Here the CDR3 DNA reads TGTGCCAGCAGTCACGGGTCCCTAGGGAACACCGGGGAGCTGTTTATT.

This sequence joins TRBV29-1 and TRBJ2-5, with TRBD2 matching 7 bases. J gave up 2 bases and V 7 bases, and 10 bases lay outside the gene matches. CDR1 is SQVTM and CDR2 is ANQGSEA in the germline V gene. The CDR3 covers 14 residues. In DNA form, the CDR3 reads TGCAGCGACGGTGGACTAGTGGGACAAGAGACCCAGTACTTC. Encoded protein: CSDGGLVGQETQYF.